The subject of this entry is one TCR beta chain. The sample belongs to a study of blood T cell repertoires in COVID-19. Study-wide context: Nucleic acid was either cDNA or gDNA, and it came from T cells, B-cell-depleted T cells, or PBMCs.

The CDR3 runs to 13 residues. Germline assignment: CDR1 SQVTM and CDR2 ANQGSEA. V gave up 3 bases and J gave up 3 bases, with 10 bases separating them. Measured with immunoSEQ multiplex PCR; TCRdb has only the in-frame clones, and not every one. The sample yields roughly 120,000 clones, approximately 90% seen once. This chain links TRBV29-1 with TRBJ2-3, with a possible D match to TRBD2 (6 bases). Sequencing input: peripheral blood. This receptor was obtained from a human donor with active COVID-19. The donor label of this sample is uncertain. The CDR3 protein is CSVDFGGTDTQYF. The CDR3 coding sequence is TGCAGCGTTGATTTCGGGGGAACAGATACGCAGTATTTT.